The 25 T cell receptor beta chains listed next were all sequenced from one sample in a study of blood T cell repertoires in COVID-19. Method: immunoSEQ multiplex PCR; TCRdb's copy keeps in-frame clones and lacks some. This sample has fewer than 350,000 clones; 75% to 90% occur once, and the top ten carry 2% to 3%. Sequencing was carried out using PBMCs or T cells enriched from blood (not recorded which). The receptors come from a woman aged 50 to 60 who had recovered from COVID-19.

The J gene is TRBJ1-2, the V gene TRBV6-1, with D maybe TRBD1 (5 bases). V lost 2 bases and J 5 bases, leaving 15 bases between the germline ends. CDR1 and CDR2 from the germline V gene are MNHNS and SASEGT. The CDR3 runs 15 residues. CDR3 region: CASSELAGRGYGYTF. In nucleotides, the CDR3 is TGTGCCAGCAGTGAACTGGCGGGAAGGGGATATGGCTACACCTTC.

This sequence joins TRBV3-1 (or the pseudogene TRBV3-2) and TRBJ2-7; D unclear. The CDR3 runs to 14 residues. Germline loops: CDR1 LGHDT, CDR2 YNNKEL (reference sequence). The V and J ends lost 1 base and 1 base respectively, with 8 bases between them. The CDR3 sequence is CASSQGSQSYEQYF. The CDR3 nucleotides read TGTGCCAGCAGCCAAGGGTCGCAGTCCTACGAGCAGTACTTC.

This clone was recorded a few times. The genes are TRBV10-3 and TRBJ1-2; maybe TRBD1 (5 bases). The CDR3 contains 11 residues. Germline CDR1 reads ENHRY; CDR2 reads SYGVKD. V was cut by 6 bases and J by 4 bases, with 6 bases left in between. The CDR3 protein is CAIRGPYGYTF. The CDR3 DNA is TGTGCCATCAGGGGGCCCTATGGCTACACCTTC.

The chain carries TRBV28 and TRBJ1-1; D is uncertain. The CDR3 covers 14 residues. Trimming removed 5 bases from V and 1 base from J, with 11 bases in between. Germline V gene lookup returns CDR1 MDHEN and CDR2 SYDVKM. The CDR3 DNA follows: TGTGCCAGCAGTAGCCCGGAGCCGAACACTGAAGCTTTCTTT. The encoded protein is CASSSPEPNTEAFF.

This sequence joins TRBV30 and TRBJ2-7; the match to TRBD2 covers 10 bases. Germline V lookup: CDR1 GTSNPN, CDR2 SVGIG (reference sequence). V trimming: 2 bases; J trimming: 1 base; junction bases outside the gene matches: 2. The length of the CDR3 is 14 residues. The CDR3 here is CAWSKLAGSYEQYF. In nucleotides, the CDR3 is TGTGCCTGGAGTAAACTAGCGGGATCCTACGAGCAGTACTTC. Using reference TRBV30 and TRBJ2-7 for the parts outside the CDR3, the full variable domain is SQTIHQWPATLVQPVGSPLSLECTVEGTSNPNLYWYRQAAGRGLQLLFYSVGIGQISSEVPQNLSASRPQDRQFILSSKKLLLSDSGFYLCAWSKLAGSYEQYFGPGTRLTVT.

This rearrangement joins TRBV29-1 to TRBJ2-1; D not certain. CDR1 is SQVTM and CDR2 is ANQGSEA in the germline V gene. There are 13 residues in the CDR3. The V end was cut by 3 bases, the J end by 6 bases, with 12 bases between. This CDR3 reads CSVEKSSFNEQFF. CDR3 nucleotides: TGCAGCGTTGAGAAATCCAGTTTCAATGAGCAGTTCTTC.

V is TRBV11-2 and J is TRBJ2-2; 12 bases agree with TRBD2. Germline CDR1 SGHAT, CDR2 FQNNGV. V shed 2 bases, J shed 0 bases, and the junction held 4 bases outside the gene matches. This CDR3 contains 18 residues. In nucleotides, the CDR3 is TGTGCCAGCAGCTTACTACTAGCGGGGGGCGCGAACACCGGGGAGCTGTTTTTT. Protein: CASSLLLAGGANTGELFF.

The chain recombines TRBV10-2 with TRBJ2-1, with D tentatively TRBD2 (6 bases). Germline values: CDR1 WSHSY, CDR2 SAAADI. V was clipped by 8 bases and J by 6 bases, with 11 bases between them. The CDR3 spans 12 residues. DNA for the CDR3: TGCGCCAGCGACGGGACTTCCAATGAGCAGTTCTTC. Translation gives CASDGTSNEQFF.

The chain uses TRBV5-1 and TRBJ1-4, with TRBD1 matching 7 bases. Germline-derived CDR1 and CDR2 are SGHRS and YFSETQ. Trimming took 2 bases from V and 4 from J; bases not matched to a gene: 8. This CDR3 is 16 amino acids long. The CDR3: CASSLRADRINEKLFF. The CDR3 DNA is TGCGCCAGCAGCTTACGGGCGGACAGGATTAATGAAAAACTGTTTTTT.

The rearrangement joins TRBV4-1 to TRBJ1-5; D may be TRBD1 (5 bases). CDR3 length: 17 amino acids. V was clipped by 0 bases and J by 2 bases, with 14 bases between them. The germline gives CDR1 MGHRA, CDR2 YSYEKL. The CDR3 sequence: CASSQDPSQGGNQPQHF. CDR3 coding DNA: TGCGCCAGCAGCCAAGATCCCTCCCAGGGTGGCAATCAGCCCCAGCATTTT.

The chain is built from TRBV18 and TRBJ2-7; possible D gene TRBD1, 7 bases. The CDR3 has 15 amino acids. Germline V CDR1 and CDR2: KGHSH, LQKENI. Trimming removed 3 bases from V and 5 bases from J, with 17 bases in between. The CDR3 DNA reads as TGTGCCAGCTCACCGTTCTTGACCAGGGGGGACGAGCAGTACTTC. Its protein product is CASSPFLTRGDEQYF.

The rearrangement uses TRBV11-2 and TRBJ1-2; tentatively, D is TRBD1 (5 bases). Trimming cost V 2 bases and J 6 bases, with 10 bases left between them. The CDR3 extends over 13 amino acids. Germline V gene sequence: CDR1 SGHAT, CDR2 FQNNGV. The CDR3 coding sequence is TGTGCCAGCAGCTTAACGCCGGGGGATGGCTACACCTTC. It translates to CASSLTPGDGYTF.

The chain uses TRBV5-4 and TRBJ2-7, with D possibly TRBD2 on 8 matching bases. The V end was cut by 2 bases, the J end by 0 bases, with 18 bases between. CDR1 and CDR2 from the germline V gene are SGHNT and YYREEE (reference sequence). The CDR3 is made up of 17 amino acids. Here the CDR3 DNA reads TGTGCCAGCAGCTTCGGGGGGGGCGGGACAGTCTCCTACGAGCAGTACTTC. Protein product: CASSFGGGGTVSYEQYF.

The V gene is TRBV5-1, the J gene TRBJ1-4, with D perhaps TRBD1 (6 bases). The V end lost 4 bases, the J end lost 8 bases, and 15 bases lay between the germline ends. This CDR3 is built from 14 residues. Looked up from germline, CDR1 is SGHRS and CDR2 is YFSETQ. The CDR3 region has the DNA TGCGCCAGCAGCCCACAGGGCAGAATGGAAAAACTGTTTTTT. It specifies CASSPQGRMEKLFF.

This chain links TRBV29-1 with TRBJ1-2; no firm D call. This CDR3 is built from 12 residues. Germline lookup yields CDR1 SQVTM and CDR2 ANQGSEA. The germline V and J ends were trimmed by 3 bases and 4 bases, with 9 bases remaining between them. DNA for the CDR3: TGCAGCGTTGATTACGGGATCTATGGCTACACCTTC. Protein: CSVDYGIYGYTF.

The chain couples TRBV4-1 to TRBJ2-3; possibly TRBD2 for D (5 bases). CDR1 and CDR2 from the germline V gene are MGHRA and YSYEKL. V shed 6 bases and J shed 0 bases, with 7 bases lying between them. CDR3 size: 13 residues. The chain's CDR3 is CASSWTSTDTQYF. CDR3 nucleotides: TGCGCCAGCAGTTGGACTAGCACAGATACGCAGTATTTT.

This chain connects TRBV10-3 to TRBJ1-2, with D hard to call. Germline lookup yields CDR1 ENHRY and CDR2 SYGVKD. V gave up 3 bases and J gave up 4 bases, with 15 bases separating them. The CDR3 is made up of 15 amino acids. The CDR3 DNA follows: TGTGCCATCAGTGAACGTAATAGTGGTAGCTATGGCTACACCTTC. This translates into CAISERNSGSYGYTF.

The chain uses TRBV27 and TRBJ1-3; D is unresolved. There are 11 residues in the CDR3. Trimming cost V 8 bases and J 7 bases, with 9 bases left between them. Per the germline V gene, CDR1 is MNHEY and CDR2 is SMNVEV (reference sequence). This CDR3 reads CASHAGNTIYF. CDR3 nucleotide sequence: TGTGCCAGCCATGCGGGTAACACCATATATTTT.

This chain connects TRBV4-3 to TRBJ2-3; TRBD2 matches at 9 bases. CDR1 LGHNA and CDR2 YSLEER come from the germline V gene. V lost 3 bases, J lost 0 bases, and 7 bases stayed unmatched. This CDR3 has 17 amino acids. CDR3 in amino acids: CASSHSRLAASTDTQYF. CDR3 nucleotides: TGCGCCAGCAGCCACTCGAGACTAGCGGCTAGCACAGATACGCAGTATTTT.

This clone has just one count. This chain uses TRBV18 with TRBJ1-1, with D unclear. Germline values: CDR1 KGHSH, CDR2 LQKENI. Trimming pared 3 bases from V and 3 bases from J, leaving 8 bases between. The CDR3 sequence is 13 residues long. The chain's CDR3 is CASSPLEYTEAFF. CDR3 DNA: TGTGCCAGCTCACCTTTAGAGTACACTGAAGCTTTCTTT.

The CDR3 spells CASSPVLNTEAFF. CDR3 nucleotides: TGTGCCAGCTCACCCGTCCTGAACACTGAAGCTTTCTTT. This chain links TRBV18 with TRBJ1-1, with D hard to call. V lost 3 bases, J lost 0 bases, and 5 bases lay in between. CDR1 is KGHSH, CDR2 LQKENI, per germline. This CDR3 comprises 13 residues.

The chain carries TRBV19 and TRBJ2-7; 13 nucleotides match TRBD2. V shed 3 bases and J 4 bases; nucleotides not matched to a gene: 3. Germline lookup yields CDR1 LNHDA and CDR2 SQIVND (reference sequence). The CDR3 is 15 amino acids. In DNA, the CDR3 is TGTGCCAGTAGTATCGGGACTAGCGGGATTTACGAGCAGTACTTC. It codes for CASSIGTSGIYEQYF.

This sequence joins TRBV5-1 and TRBJ1-5; no definite D call. This CDR3 has 14 amino acids. V dropped 0 bases and J dropped 0 bases, with 4 bases sitting between them. Germline assignment: CDR1 SGHRS and CDR2 YFSETQ. In nucleotides, the CDR3 is TGCGCCAGCAGCTTGGATTATAGCAATCAGCCCCAGCATTTT. The encoded protein is CASSLDYSNQPQHF. The whole variable domain, filled in from reference TRBV5-1 and TRBJ1-5, reads KAGVTQTPRYLIKTRGQQVTLSCSPISGHRSVSWYQQTPGQGLQFLFEYFSETQRNKGNFPGRFSGRQFSNSRSEMNVSTLELGDSALYLCASSLDYSNQPQHFGDGTRLSIL.

This chain joins TRBV6-5 and TRBJ2-7, with 9 bases lining up with TRBD1. The CDR3 runs 14 residues. CDR1 MNHEY and CDR2 SVGAGI come from the germline V gene. The ends lost 6 bases at V and 3 bases at J; junction bases unmatched: 6. The CDR3 DNA is TGTGCCAGCAGGGGGACAGGGTTTGACTACGAGCAGTACTTC. Its translation is CASRGTGFDYEQYF.

The chain has TRBV19 and TRBJ1-2; D not resolved. V lost 0 bases to trimming and J lost 8 bases, with 25 bases between them. Germline assignment: CDR1 LNHDA and CDR2 SQIVND (reference sequence). The CDR3 is 18 residues long. The CDR3 here is CASSIDLRAANSPWGYTF. For the CDR3, the DNA is TGTGCCAGTAGTATAGATCTGAGGGCAGCCAATTCGCCGTGGGGCTACACCTTC.